The T cell receptor beta chain under discussion was sequenced for a study of CD8 T cells in Susac syndrome. Blood CD8+ and CD4+ T cells underwent high-throughput TCR beta sequencing. Controls matched for age and sex were healthy donors. Negative isolation was applied to CD8+ and CD4+ T cells, and FACS enrichment was applied to TEMRA cells. Reverse transcription used about 0.45 to 1 ug RNA and random hexamers. immunoSEQ multiplex PCR amplified TCR beta CDR3 across 54 Vbeta, 13 Jbeta. From the immunoSEQ multiplex PCR reads, TCRdb called clonotypes with MiXCR, one entry per CDR3 protein. This table has 100,000 or so distinct CDR3 sequences, 80% to 95% appearing once. Trimming shortened V by 5 bases and J by 3 bases, and 21 bases separated the two germline ends. The germline gives CDR1 SGHRS, CDR2 YFSETQ. This CDR3 region has 17 residues.

This receptor was identified in a human donor in good health. The sequencing input was CD4+ T cells from PBMCs. V is TRBV5-1 and J is TRBJ2-1; no clear D. The CDR3 spells CASRPAERSRIYNEQFF. Written as DNA, the CDR3 is TGCGCCAGCAGACCGGCGGAGCGTAGCAGGATCTACAATGAGCAGTTCTTC.